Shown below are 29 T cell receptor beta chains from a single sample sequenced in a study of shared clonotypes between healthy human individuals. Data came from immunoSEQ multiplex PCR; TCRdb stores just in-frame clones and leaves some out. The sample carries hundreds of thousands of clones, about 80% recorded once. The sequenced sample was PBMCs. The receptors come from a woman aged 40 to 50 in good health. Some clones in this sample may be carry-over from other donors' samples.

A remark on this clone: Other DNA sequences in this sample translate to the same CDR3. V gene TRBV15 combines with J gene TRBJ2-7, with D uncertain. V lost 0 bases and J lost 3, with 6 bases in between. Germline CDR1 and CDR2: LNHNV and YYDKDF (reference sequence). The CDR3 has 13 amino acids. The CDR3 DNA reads TGTGCCACCAGCAGAGATAAAGGCTACGAGCAGTACTTC. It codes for CATSRDKGYEQYF. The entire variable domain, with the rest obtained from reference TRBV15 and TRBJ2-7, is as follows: DAMVIQNPRYQVTQFGKPVTLSCSQTLNHNVMYWYQQKSSQAPKLLFHYYDKDFNNEADTPDNFQSRRPNTSFCFLDIRSPGLGDTAMYLCATSRDKGYEQYFGPGTRLTVT.

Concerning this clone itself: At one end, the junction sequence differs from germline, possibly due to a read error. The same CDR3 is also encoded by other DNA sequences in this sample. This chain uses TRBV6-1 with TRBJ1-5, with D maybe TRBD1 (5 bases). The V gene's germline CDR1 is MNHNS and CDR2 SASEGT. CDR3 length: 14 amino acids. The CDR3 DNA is TGTGCCAGCAATGGGGGAACTACGGGCCAGCCTCAGCATTTT. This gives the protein CASNGGTTGQPQHF.

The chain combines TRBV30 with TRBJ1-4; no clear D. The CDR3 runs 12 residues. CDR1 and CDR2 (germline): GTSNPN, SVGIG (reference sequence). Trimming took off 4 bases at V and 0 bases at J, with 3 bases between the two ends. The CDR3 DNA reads TGTGCCTGGACAACAACTAATGAAAAACTGTTTTTT. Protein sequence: CAWTTTNEKLFF.

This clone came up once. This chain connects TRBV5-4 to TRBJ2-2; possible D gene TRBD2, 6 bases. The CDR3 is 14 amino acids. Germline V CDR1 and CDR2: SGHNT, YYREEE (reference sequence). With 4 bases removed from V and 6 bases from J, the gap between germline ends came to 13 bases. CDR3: CASSGTGSSGELFF. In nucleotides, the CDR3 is TGTGCCAGCAGCGGAACCGGGAGCTCCGGGGAGCTGTTTTTT. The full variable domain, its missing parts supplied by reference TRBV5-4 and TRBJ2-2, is ETGVTQSPTHLIKTRGQQVTLRCSSQSGHNTVSWYQQALGQGPQFIFQYYREEENGRGNFPPRFSGLQFPNYSSELNVNALELDDSALYLCASSGTGSSGELFFGEGSRLTVL.

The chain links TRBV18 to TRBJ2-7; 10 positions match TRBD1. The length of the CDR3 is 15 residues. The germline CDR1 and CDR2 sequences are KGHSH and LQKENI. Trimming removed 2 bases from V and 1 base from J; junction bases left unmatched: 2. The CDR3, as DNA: TGTGCCAGCTCACCAGGACAGGGGGTTTCCTACGAGCAGTACTTC. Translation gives CASSPGQGVSYEQYF.

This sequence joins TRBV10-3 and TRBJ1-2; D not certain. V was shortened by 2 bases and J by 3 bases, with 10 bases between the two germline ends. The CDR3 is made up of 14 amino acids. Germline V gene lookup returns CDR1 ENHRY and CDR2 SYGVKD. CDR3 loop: CAISEPSGYYGYTF. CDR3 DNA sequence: TGTGCCATCAGTGAGCCTTCAGGATACTATGGCTACACCTTC.

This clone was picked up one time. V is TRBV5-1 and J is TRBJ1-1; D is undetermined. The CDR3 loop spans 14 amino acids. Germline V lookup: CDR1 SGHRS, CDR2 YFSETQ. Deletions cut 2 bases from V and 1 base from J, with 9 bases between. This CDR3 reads CASSFTNRNTEAFF. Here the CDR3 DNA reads TGCGCCAGCAGCTTTACAAATAGGAACACTGAAGCTTTCTTT.

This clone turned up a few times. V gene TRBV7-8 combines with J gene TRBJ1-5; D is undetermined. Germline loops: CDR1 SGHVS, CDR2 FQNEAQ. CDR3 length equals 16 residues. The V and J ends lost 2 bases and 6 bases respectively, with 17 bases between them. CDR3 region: CASSLFRGGLGQPQHF. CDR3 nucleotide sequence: TGTGCCAGCAGCTTATTCCGGGGAGGGTTGGGTCAGCCCCAGCATTTT. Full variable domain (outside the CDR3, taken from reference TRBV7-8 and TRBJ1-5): GAGVSQSPRYKVAKRGQDVALRCDPISGHVSLFWYQQALGQGPEFLTYFQNEAQLDKSGLPSDRFFAERPEGSVSTLKIQRTQQEDSAVYLCASSLFRGGLGQPQHFGDGTRLSIL.

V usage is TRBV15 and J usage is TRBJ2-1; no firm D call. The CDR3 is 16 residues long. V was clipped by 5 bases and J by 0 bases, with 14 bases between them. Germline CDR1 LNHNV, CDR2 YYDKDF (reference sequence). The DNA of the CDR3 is TGTGCCACCAGCTCTCCCCTTCTGAGCTCCTACAATGAGCAGTTCTTC. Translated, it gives CATSSPLLSSYNEQFF.

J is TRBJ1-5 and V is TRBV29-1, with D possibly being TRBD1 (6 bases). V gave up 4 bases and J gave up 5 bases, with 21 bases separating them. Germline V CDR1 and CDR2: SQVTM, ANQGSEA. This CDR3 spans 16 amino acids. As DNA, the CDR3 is TGCAGCGTTGGGGGACGGACAGAGATCCTTTATCAGCCCCAGCATTTT. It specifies CSVGGRTEILYQPQHF.

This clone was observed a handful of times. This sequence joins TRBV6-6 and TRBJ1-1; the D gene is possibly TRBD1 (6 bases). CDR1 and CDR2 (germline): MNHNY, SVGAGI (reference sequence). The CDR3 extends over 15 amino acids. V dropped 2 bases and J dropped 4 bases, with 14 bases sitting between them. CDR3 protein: CASSYPLRGGTEAFF. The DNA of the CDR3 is TGTGCCAGCAGTTACCCGTTGAGGGGGGGCACTGAAGCTTTCTTT.

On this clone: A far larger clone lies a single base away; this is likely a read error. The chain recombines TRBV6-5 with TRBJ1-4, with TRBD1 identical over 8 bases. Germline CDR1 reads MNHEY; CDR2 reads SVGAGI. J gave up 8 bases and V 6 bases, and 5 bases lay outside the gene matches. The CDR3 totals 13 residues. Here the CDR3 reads CASRQGDREKLFF. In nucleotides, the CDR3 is TGTGCCAGCAGACAGGGGGATCGGGAAAAACTGTTTTTT.

For the CDR3, the DNA is TGTGCCAGCAGCGTCCAGGTAGCCCCCACAGATACGCAGTATTTT. This gives the protein CASSVQVAPTDTQYF. This chain connects TRBV9 to TRBJ2-3; D not resolved. There are 15 residues in the CDR3. Germline values: CDR1 SGDLS, CDR2 YYNGEE. The V and J ends lost 2 bases and 2 bases respectively, with 12 bases between them. The full variable domain, its missing parts supplied by reference TRBV9 and TRBJ2-3, is DSGVTQTPKHLITATGQRVTLRCSPRSGDLSVYWYQQSLDQGLQFLIQYYNGEERAKGNILERFSAQQFPDLHSELNLSSLELGDSALYFCASSVQVAPTDTQYFGPGTRLTVL.

The CDR3 region is CASRGTGMNTEAFF. The CDR3 DNA is TGTGCCAGCAGGGGGACAGGGATGAACACTGAAGCTTTCTTT. This chain links TRBV28 with TRBJ1-1, with 9 bases lining up with TRBD1. CDR1 MDHEN and CDR2 SYDVKM come from the germline V gene. V lost 6 bases to trimming and J lost 0 bases; unmatched junction nucleotides: 2. CDR3 length: 14 amino acids.

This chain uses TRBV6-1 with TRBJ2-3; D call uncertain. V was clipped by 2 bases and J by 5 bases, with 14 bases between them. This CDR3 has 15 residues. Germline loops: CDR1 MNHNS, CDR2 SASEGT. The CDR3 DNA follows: TGTGCCAGCAGTGAATCGTGGGTTTTGATAGATACGCAGTATTTT. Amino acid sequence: CASSESWVLIDTQYF.

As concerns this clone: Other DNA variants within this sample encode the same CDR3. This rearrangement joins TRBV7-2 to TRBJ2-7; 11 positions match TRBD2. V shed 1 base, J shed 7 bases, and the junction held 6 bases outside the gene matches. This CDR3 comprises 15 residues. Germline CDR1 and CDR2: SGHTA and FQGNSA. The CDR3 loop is CASSLVLAGAREQYF. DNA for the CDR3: TGTGCCAGCAGCTTAGTACTAGCGGGAGCACGGGAGCAGTACTTC.

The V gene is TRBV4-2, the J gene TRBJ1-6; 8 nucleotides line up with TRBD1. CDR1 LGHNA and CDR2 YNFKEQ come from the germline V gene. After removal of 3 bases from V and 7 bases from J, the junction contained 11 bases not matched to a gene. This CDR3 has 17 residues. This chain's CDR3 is CASSHPQYRGRNSPLHF. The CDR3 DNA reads TGTGCCAGCAGCCATCCCCAGTACAGGGGGAGGAATTCACCCCTCCACTTT.

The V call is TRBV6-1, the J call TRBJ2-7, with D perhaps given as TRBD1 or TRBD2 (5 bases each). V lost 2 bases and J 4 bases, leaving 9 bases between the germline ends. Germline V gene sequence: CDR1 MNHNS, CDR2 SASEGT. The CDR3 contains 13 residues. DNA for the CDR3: TGTGCCAGCAGTGAACGAGGGGAGTACGAGCAGTACTTC. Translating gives CASSERGEYEQYF.

This CDR3 is CASSFSSTSGTDTQYF. The CDR3 bases are TGTGCCAGCAGCTTCTCGTCCACCTCCGGCACAGATACGCAGTATTTT. The chain is built from TRBV7-3 and TRBJ2-3; no reliable D call. Trimming left V 3 bases short and J 1 base short, with 14 bases between. The CDR3 consists of 16 residues. CDR1 and CDR2 from the germline V gene are SGHTA and FQGTGA.

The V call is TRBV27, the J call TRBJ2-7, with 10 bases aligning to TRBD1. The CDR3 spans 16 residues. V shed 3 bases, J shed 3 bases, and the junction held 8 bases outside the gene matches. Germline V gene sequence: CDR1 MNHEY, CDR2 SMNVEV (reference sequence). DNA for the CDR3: TGTGCCAGCAGTTTGGCCGGGACAGGGGTGTTCTACGAGCAGTACTTC. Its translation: CASSLAGTGVFYEQYF.

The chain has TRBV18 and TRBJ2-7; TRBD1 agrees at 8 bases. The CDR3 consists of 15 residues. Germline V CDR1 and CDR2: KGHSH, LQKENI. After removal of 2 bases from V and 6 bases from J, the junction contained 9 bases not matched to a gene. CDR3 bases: TGTGCCAGCTCACCAGACATCGGACAGGGTGGCGAGCAGTACTTC. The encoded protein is CASSPDIGQGGEQYF.

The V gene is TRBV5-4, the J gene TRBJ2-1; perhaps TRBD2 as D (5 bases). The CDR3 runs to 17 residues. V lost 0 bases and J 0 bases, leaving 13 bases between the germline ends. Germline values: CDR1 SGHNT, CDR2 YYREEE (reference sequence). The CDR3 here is CASSLEVARSSYNEQFF. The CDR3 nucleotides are TGTGCCAGCAGCTTGGAGGTAGCGCGAAGCTCCTACAATGAGCAGTTCTTC.

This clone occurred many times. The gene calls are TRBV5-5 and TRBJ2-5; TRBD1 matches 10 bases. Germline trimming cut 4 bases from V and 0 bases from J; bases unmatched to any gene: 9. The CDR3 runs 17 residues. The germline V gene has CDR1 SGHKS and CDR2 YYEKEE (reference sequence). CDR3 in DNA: TGTGCCAGCAGCCGGCGCGGGGGGACAGGGGACCAAGAGACCCAGTACTTC. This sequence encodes CASSRRGGTGDQETQYF.

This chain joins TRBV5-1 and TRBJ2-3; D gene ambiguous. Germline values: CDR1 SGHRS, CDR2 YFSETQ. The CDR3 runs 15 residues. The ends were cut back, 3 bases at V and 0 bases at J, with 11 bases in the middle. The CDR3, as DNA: TGCGCCAGCAGCTCCTCAGGATTTAGCACAGATACGCAGTATTTT. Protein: CASSSSGFSTDTQYF.

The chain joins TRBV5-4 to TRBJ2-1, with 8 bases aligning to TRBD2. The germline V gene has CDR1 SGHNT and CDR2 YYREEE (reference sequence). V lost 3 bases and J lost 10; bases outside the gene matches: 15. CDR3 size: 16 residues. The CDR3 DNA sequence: TGTGCCAGCAGCTCCGGATCCGGGAGGGCCCATATCGAGCAGTTCTTC. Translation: CASSSGSGRAHIEQFF.

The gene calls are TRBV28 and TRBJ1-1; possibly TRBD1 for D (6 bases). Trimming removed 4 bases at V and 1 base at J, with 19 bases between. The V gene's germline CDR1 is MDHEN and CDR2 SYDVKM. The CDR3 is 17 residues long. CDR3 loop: CASSSGTGAHKNTEAFF. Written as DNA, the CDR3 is TGTGCCAGCAGTTCAGGTACGGGGGCACATAAGAACACTGAAGCTTTCTTT.

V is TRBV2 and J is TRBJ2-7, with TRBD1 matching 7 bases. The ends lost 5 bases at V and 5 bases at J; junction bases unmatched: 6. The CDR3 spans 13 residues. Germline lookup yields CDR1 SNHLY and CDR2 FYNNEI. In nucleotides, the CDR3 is TGTGCCAGCAGTCGCAGGGGGAACGACGAGCAGTACTTC. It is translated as CASSRRGNDEQYF.

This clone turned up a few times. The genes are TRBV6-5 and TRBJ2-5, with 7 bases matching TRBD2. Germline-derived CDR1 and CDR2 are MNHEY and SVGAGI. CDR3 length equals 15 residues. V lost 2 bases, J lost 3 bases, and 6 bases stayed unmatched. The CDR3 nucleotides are TGTGCCAGCAGTTACGGGGCTAGCGGAGAAGAGACCCAGTACTTC. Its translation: CASSYGASGEETQYF.

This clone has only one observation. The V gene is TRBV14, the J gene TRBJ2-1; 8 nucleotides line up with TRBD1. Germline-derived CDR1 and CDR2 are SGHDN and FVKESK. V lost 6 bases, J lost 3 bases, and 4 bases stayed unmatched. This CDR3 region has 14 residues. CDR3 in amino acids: CASRPGTGYNEQFF. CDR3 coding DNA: TGTGCCAGCAGACCAGGGACAGGCTACAATGAGCAGTTCTTC.